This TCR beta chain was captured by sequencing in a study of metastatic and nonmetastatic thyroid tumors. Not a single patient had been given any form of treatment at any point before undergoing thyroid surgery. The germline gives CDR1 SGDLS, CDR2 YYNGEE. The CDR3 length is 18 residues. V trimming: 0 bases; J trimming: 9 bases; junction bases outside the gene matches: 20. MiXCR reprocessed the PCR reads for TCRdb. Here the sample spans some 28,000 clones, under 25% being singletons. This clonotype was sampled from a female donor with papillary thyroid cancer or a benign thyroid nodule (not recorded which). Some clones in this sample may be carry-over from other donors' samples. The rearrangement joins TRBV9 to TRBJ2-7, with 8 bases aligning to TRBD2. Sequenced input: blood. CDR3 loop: CASSVGPTLPGLDGWQYF. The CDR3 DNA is TGTGCCAGCAGCGTAGGTCCGACCCTTCCGGGACTAGATGGATGGCAGTACTTC.